This T cell receptor beta chain was identified during a study of blood T cell repertoires in COVID-19. Study at large: Samples came from the United States, Italy and Spain, spanning acute and convalescent COVID-19. Sample material is recorded as cDNA or gDNA derived from T cells, B-cell-depleted T cells, or PBMCs.

CDR1 is SQVTM and CDR2 is ANQGSEA in the germline V gene. This CDR3 spans 13 amino acids. The ends were cut back, 6 bases at V and 3 bases at J, with 15 bases in the middle. Original data processing: Amplification of reference gene primers was used by the study to estimate nucleated cell counts. Sequenced by immunoSEQ multiplex PCR; TCRdb stores in-frame clones only, minus some. Clone size and the V and J calls come from that table; the DNA yielded D and trimming. The sample has about 240,000 clones, approximately 86% seen once. The clonotype originates from a woman aged 45-65 years with COVID-19, enrolled during active disease. Material for sequencing was peripheral blood. V usage is TRBV29-1 and J usage is TRBJ2-7, with a weak D call TRBD2 (5 bases). CDR3 sequence reads: CSVGDGNLYEQYF. In DNA form, the CDR3 reads TGCAGCGTGGGCGACGGGAATCTCTACGAGCAGTACTTC.